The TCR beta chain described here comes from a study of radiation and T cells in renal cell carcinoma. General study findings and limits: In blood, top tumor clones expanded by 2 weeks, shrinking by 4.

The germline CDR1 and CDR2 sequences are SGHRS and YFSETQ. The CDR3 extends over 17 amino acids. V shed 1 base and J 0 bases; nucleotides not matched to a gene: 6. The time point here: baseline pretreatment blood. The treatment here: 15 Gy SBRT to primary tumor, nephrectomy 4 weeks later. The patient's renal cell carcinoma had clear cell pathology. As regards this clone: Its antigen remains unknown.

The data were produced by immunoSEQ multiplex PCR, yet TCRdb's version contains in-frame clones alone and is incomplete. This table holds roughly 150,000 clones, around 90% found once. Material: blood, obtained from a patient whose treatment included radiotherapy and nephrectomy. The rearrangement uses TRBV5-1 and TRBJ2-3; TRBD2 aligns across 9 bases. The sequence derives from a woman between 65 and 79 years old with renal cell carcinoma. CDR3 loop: CASSLSSGGASTDTQYF. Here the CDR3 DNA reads TGCGCCAGCAGCTTGAGTAGCGGGGGCGCTAGCACAGATACGCAGTATTTT. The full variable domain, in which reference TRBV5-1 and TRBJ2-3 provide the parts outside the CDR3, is KAGVTQTPRYLIKTRGQQVTLSCSPISGHRSVSWYQQTPGQGLQFLFEYFSETQRNKGNFPGRFSGRQFSNSRSEMNVSTLELGDSALYLCASSLSSGGASTDTQYFGPGTRLTVL.